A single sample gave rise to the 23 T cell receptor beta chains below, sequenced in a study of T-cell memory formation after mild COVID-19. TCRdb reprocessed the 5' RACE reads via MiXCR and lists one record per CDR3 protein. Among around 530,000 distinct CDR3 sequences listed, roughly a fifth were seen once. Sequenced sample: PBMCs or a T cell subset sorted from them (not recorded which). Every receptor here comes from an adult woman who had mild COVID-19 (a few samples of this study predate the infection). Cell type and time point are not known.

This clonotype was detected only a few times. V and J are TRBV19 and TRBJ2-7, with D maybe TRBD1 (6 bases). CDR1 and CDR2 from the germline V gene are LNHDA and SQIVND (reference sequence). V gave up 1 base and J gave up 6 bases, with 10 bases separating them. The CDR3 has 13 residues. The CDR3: CASSIVGRGEQYF. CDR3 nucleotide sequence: TGTGCCAGTAGTATAGTGGGCAGGGGCGAGCAGTACTTC.

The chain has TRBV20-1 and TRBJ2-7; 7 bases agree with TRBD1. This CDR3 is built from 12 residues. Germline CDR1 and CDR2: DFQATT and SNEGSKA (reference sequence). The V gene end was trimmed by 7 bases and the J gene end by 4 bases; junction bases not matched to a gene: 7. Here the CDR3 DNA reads TGCAGTGTTAAAGGACAGGCATACGAGCAGTACTTC. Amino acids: CSVKGQAYEQYF.

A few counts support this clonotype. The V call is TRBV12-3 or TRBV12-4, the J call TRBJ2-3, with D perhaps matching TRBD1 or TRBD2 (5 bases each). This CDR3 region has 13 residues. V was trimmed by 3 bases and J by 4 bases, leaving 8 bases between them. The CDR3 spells CASSFRGPDTQYF. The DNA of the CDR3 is TGTGCCAGCAGTTTTCGGGGCCCAGATACGCAGTATTTT.

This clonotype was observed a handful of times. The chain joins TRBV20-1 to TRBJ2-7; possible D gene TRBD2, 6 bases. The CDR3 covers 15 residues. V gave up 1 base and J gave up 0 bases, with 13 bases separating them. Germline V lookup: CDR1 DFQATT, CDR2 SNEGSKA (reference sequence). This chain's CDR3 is CSARAGLATSYEQYF. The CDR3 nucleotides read TGCAGTGCTAGAGCTGGGCTAGCGACCTCCTACGAGCAGTACTTC.

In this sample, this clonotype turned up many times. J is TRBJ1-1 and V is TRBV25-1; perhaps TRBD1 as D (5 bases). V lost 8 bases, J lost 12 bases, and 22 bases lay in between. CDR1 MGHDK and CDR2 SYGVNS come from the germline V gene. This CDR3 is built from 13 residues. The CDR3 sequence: CASRTTGQGHPFF. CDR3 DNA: TGTGCCAGCCGAACAACCGGACAAGGGCACCCTTTCTTT.

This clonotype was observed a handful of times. DNA for the CDR3: TGCGCCAGTCTCCCCCTCCCAGGGGGCTCTGGGGCCAACGTCCTGACTTTC. Protein sequence: CASLPLPGGSGANVLTF. This chain joins TRBV5-1 and TRBJ2-6, with TRBD1 matching 7 bases. V shed 8 bases and J 0 bases; nucleotides not matched to a gene: 11. This CDR3 contains 17 residues. CDR1 is SGHRS and CDR2 is YFSETQ in the germline V gene.

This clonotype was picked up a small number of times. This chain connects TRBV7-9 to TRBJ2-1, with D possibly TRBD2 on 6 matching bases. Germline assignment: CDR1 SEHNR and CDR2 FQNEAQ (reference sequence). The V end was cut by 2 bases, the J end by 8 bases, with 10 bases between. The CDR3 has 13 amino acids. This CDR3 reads CASSLREADEQFF. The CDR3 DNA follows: TGTGCCAGCAGCTTAAGGGAGGCTGATGAGCAGTTCTTC.

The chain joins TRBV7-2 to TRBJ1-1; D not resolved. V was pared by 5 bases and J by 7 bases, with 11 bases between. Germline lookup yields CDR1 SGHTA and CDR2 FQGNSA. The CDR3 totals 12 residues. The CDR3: CASSGGRIEAFF. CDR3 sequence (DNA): TGTGCCAGCAGCGGAGGACGGATTGAAGCTTTCTTT.

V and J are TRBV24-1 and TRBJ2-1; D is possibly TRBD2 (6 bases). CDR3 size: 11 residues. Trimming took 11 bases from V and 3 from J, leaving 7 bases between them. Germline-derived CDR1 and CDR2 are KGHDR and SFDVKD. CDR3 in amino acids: CASGDYNEQFF. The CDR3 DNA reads TGTGCCAGCGGGGACTACAATGAGCAGTTCTTC.

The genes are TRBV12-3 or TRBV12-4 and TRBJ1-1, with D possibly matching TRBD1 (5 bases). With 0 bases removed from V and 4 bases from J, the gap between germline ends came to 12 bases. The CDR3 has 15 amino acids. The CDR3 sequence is CASSLARGAGTEAFF. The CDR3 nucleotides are TGTGCCAGCAGTTTAGCGCGAGGGGCCGGCACTGAAGCTTTCTTT.

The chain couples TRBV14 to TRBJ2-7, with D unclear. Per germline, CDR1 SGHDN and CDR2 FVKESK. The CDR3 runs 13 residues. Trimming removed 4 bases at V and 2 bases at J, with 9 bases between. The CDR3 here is CASSPNNAYEQYF. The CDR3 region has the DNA TGTGCCAGCAGCCCTAACAACGCCTACGAGCAGTACTTC. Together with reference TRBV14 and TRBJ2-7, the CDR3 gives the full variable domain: EAGVTQFPSHSVIEKGQTVTLRCDPISGHDNLYWYRRVMGKEIKFLLHFVKESKQDESGMPNNRFLAERTGGTYSTLKVQPAELEDSGVYFCASSPNNAYEQYFGPGTRLTVT.

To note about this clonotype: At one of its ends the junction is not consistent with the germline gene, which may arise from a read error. The CDR3: CASREGGAPNQPQHF. CDR3 sequence (DNA): TGTGCCAGCAGGGAAGGGGGGGCCCCCAATCAGCCCCAGCATTTT. The V gene is TRBV6-1, the J gene TRBJ1-5; tentative D call: TRBD1 (6 bases). Germline V CDR1 and CDR2: MNHNS, SASEGT. The CDR3 has 15 residues.

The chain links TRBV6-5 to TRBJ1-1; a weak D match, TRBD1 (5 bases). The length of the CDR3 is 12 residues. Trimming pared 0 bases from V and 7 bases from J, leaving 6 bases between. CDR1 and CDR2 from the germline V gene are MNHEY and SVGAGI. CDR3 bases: TGTGCCAGCAGTTACTCGGGGGGTGAAGCTTTCTTT. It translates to CASSYSGGEAFF.

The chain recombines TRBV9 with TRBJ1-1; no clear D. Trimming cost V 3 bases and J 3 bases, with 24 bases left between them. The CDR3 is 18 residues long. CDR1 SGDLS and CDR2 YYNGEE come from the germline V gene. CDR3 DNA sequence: TGTGCCAGCAGCGGAGACGCTGATAAGGGAGAAGAGGACACTGAAGCTTTCTTT. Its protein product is CASSGDADKGEEDTEAFF.

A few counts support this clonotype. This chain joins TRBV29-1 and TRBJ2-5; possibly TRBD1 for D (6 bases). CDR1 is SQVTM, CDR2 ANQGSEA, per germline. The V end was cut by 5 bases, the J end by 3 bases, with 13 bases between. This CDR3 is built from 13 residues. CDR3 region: CSVRTGLEETQYF. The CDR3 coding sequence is TGCAGCGTTCGAACAGGGTTAGAAGAGACCCAGTACTTC.

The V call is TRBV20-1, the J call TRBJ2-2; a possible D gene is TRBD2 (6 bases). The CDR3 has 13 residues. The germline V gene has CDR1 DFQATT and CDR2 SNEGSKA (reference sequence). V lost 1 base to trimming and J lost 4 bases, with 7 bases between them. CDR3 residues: CSARAGVTGELFF. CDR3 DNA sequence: TGCAGTGCTAGAGCGGGAGTCACCGGGGAGCTGTTTTTT.

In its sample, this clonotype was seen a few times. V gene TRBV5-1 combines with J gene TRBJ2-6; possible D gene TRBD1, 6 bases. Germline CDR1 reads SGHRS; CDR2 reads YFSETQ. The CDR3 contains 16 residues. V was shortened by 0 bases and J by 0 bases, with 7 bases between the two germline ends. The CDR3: CASSLGDISGANVLTF. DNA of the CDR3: TGCGCCAGCAGCTTGGGGGACATCTCTGGGGCCAACGTCCTGACTTTC. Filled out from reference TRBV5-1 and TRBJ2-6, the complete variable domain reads KAGVTQTPRYLIKTRGQQVTLSCSPISGHRSVSWYQQTPGQGLQFLFEYFSETQRNKGNFPGRFSGRQFSNSRSEMNVSTLELGDSALYLCASSLGDISGANVLTFGAGSRLTVL.

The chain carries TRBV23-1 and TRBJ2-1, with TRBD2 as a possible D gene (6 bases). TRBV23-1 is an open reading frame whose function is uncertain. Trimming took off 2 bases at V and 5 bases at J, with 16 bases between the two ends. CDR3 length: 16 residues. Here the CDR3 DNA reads TGCGCCAGCAGTCAAGCCCGCAGCGGAGGGAACAATGAGCAGTTCTTC. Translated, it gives CASSQARSGGNNEQFF.

In DNA form, the CDR3 reads TGTGCCAGCAGCTTCGGGACACTCGTTTTAAACAATGAGCAGTTCTTC. Translating gives CASSFGTLVLNNEQFF. The J gene is TRBJ2-1, the V gene TRBV7-9, with D perhaps TRBD1 (6 bases). The V end lost 3 bases, the J end lost 5 bases, and 17 bases lay between the germline ends. Germline-derived CDR1 and CDR2 are SEHNR and FQNEAQ (reference sequence). The CDR3 spans 16 residues.

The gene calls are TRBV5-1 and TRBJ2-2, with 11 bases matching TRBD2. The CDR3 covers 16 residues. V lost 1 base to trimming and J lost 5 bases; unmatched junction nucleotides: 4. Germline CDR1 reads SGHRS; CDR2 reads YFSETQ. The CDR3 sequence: CASSLTWTSGTGELFF. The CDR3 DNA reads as TGCGCCAGCAGCTTGACCTGGACTAGCGGGACCGGGGAGCTGTTTTTT.

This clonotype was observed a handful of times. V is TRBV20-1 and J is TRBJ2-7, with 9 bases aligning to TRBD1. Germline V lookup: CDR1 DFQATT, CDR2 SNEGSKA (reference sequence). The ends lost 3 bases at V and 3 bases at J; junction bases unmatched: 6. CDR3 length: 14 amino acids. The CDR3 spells CSARKRDRVYEQYF. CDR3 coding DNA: TGCAGTGCTAGGAAACGGGACAGGGTCTACGAGCAGTACTTC.

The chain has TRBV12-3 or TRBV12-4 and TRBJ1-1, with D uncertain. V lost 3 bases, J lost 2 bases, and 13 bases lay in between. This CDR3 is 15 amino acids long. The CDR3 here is CASSLVPLLNTEAFF. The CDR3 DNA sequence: TGTGCCAGCAGTTTGGTACCCCTCCTTAACACTGAAGCTTTCTTT.

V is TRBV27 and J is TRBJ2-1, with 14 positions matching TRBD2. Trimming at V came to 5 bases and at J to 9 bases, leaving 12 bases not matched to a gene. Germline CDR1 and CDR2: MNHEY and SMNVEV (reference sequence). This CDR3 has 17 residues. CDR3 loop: CASSPRLAGGPTGEQFF. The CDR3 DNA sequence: TGTGCCAGCAGTCCGCGACTAGCGGGAGGGCCTACGGGTGAGCAGTTCTTC.